This T cell receptor beta chain emerged from a study of T cell responses to AZD1222 COVID-19 vaccine (dated by TCRdb to about 2021). Background for the entire study: AZD1222 recipients whose second dose came at about 4 weeks and those whose second dose came at about 12 weeks were combined into one group, since spike-specific TCR depth and breadth did not differ between the two schedules. A total of 233 trial participants underwent TCR sequencing, of whom 200 to 220 had received two doses of AZD1222 and some 25 had received two doses of the MenACWY control vaccine. Trial participants were enrolled into age subgroups of 18-55, 56-69 and 70-plus years, which contained around 150, 28 and 57 TCR-sequenced participants, respectively.

The CDR3 regions of human TCRbeta chains were subjected to immunosequencing. On the study's bioinformatics: TCRs in the repertoires were matched against a reference library of SARS-CoV-2-specific TCRs that had been generated with the MIRA antigen-specificity platform. Breadth was defined as the fraction of unique TCRs that were SARS-CoV-2-associated, and depth was defined as the fraction of total T cells that were SARS-CoV-2-associated. Using the MIRA data, each spike-specific TCR was assigned both to the spike region to which the TCR was reactive and to a CD4 or CD8 class. Log10-transformed breadth and depth values were compared by one-way ANOVA with Sidak's multiple comparisons tests. In its TCRdb copy, this immuneACCESS table keeps in-frame sequences only and misses some clones. Where compared with another copy, unresolved V genes explain less than half of these, and the others have no known cause. From that table come the V and J calls and clone size; the DNA was used to work out D and trimming. Counted in this sample were approximately 71,000 clones; roughly 86% of them appeared once. The ten largest clones take up less than 9.5% of the sample.

Study-wide findings and limitations: Nearly half of unique spike-specific TCRs reportedly recognized epitopes outside regions mutated in the B.1.351 and B.1.1.7 variants. Most participants were white British and females outnumbered males, and the authors suggested that clonal diversity may have been underestimated. CD4 TCRs associated with the vaccine covered the entire spike protein, and the dominant responses were in regions 160-218 and 743-854. Conclusions about previously exposed vaccinees are limited, since just 5 or 6 AZD1222 recipients were seropositive for SARS-CoV-2 at baseline. The 56-69-year group was small, and its depth increase did not reach significance, likely because of low power. Spike-specific TCR breadth and depth rose significantly after two AZD1222 doses compared with day 0 and with MenACWY recipients. No day 14 peak-response samples were available, so repertoires were characterized only after the peak T cell response.

The CDR3 runs 14 amino acids, cysteine and phenylalanine included. Only the CDR3 region is kept as DNA, spanning 42 bases read in frame from base 1. The germline V gene supplies CDR1 LGHNA and CDR2 YNFKEQ. V lost 3 bases and J lost 9 bases; the stretch between them is 14 bases long. For this clone: What antigen it recognizes has not been identified. Base quality data are lacking; no much larger clone is found one base away.

What this sample's time point label stands for: baseline before first vaccination. The vaccinee samples were drawn from two UK trials, COV001 and COV002, one of which was a single-blind randomized controlled phase 2/3 trial testing AZD1222 (ChAdOx1 nCoV-19) in healthy adults. For TCRbeta chain sequencing, PBMC samples from trial participants were taken at day 0 and at day 28 after the second dose. The sequences come from peripheral blood, collected on day 0 of AZD1222 vaccination. The rearrangement combines TRBV4-2 with TRBJ2-2, with a tentative D gene TRBD1 over 7 matching bases. This clonotype was obtained from an adult in good health. The CDR3 here reads CASSQSGGFRELFF. The nucleotides are TGTGCCAGCAGCCAGTCAGGGGGGTTCAGGGAGCTGTTTTTT.